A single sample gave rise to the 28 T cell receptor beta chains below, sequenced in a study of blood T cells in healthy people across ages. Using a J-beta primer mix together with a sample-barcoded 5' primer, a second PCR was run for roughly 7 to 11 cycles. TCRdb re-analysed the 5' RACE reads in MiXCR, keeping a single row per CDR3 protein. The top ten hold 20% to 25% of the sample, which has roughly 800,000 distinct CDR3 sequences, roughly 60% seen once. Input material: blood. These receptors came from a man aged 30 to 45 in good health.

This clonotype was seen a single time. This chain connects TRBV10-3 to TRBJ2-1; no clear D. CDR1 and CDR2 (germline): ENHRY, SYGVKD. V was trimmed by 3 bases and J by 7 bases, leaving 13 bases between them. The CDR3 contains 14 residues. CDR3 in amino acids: CAISDSGPLNEQFF. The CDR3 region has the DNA TGTGCCATCAGTGATTCCGGGCCATTAAATGAGCAGTTCTTC.

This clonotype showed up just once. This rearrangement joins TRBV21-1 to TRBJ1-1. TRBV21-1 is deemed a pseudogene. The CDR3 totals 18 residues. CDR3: CASSKGGQGSPVDTEAFF. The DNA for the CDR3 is TGTGCCAGCAGCAAAGGGGGTCAAGGATCTCCCGTTGACACTGAAGCTTTCTTT.

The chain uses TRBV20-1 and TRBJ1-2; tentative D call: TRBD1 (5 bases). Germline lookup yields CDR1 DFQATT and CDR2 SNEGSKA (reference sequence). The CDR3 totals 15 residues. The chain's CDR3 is CSGWRGQTGGYGYTF. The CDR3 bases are TGCTCGGGTTGGCGAGGCCAAACGGGGGGCTATGGCTACACCTTC.

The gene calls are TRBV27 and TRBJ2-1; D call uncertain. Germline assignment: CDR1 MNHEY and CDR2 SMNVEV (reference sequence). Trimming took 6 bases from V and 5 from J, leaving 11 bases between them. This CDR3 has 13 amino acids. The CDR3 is CASRGGVDNEQFF. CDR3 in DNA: TGTGCCAGCAGAGGCGGAGTCGACAATGAGCAGTTCTTC.

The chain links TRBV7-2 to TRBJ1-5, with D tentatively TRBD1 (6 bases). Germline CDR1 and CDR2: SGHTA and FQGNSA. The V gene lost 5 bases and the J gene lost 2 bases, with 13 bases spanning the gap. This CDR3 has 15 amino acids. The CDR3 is CASSLNRAGNQPQHF. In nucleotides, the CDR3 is TGTGCCAGCAGCCTTAACAGGGCTGGCAATCAGCCCCAGCATTTT.

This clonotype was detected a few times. This chain's CDR3 is CSVVSWEAYEQYF. CDR3 sequence (DNA): TGCAGCGTCGTCAGTTGGGAGGCCTACGAGCAGTACTTC. This chain connects TRBV29-1 to TRBJ2-7, with D possibly TRBD2 on 6 matching bases. The V end lost 6 bases, the J end lost 2 bases, and 14 bases lay between the germline ends. The CDR3 sequence is 13 residues long. CDR1 is SQVTM, CDR2 ANQGSEA, per germline.

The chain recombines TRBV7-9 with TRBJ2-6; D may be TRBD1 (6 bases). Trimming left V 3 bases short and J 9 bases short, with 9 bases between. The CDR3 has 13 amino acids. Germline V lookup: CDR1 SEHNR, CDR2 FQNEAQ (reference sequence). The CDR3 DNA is TGTGCCAGCAGCTTCGGGACAAGCAACGTCCTGACTTTC. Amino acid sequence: CASSFGTSNVLTF.

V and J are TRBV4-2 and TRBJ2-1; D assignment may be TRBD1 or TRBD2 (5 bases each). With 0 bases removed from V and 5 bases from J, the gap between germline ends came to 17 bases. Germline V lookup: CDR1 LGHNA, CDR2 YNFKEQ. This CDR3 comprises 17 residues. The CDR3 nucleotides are TGTGCCAGCAGCCAAGATAGGGGCCAGGAGGCAAACAATGAGCAGTTCTTC. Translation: CASSQDRGQEANNEQFF.

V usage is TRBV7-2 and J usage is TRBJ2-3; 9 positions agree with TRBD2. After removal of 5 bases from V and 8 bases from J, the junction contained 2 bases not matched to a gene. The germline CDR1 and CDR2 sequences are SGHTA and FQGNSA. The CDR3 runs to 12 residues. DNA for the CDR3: TGTGCCAGCAGCAGACTAGCGGCTACGCAGTATTTT. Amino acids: CASSRLAATQYF.

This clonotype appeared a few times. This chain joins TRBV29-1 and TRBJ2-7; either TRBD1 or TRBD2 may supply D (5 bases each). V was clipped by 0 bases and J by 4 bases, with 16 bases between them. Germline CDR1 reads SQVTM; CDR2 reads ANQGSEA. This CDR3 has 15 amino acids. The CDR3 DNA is TGCAGCGTTGAAGATGAGAGGGGCTTTCCGTACGAGCAGTACTTC. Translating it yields CSVEDERGFPYEQYF.

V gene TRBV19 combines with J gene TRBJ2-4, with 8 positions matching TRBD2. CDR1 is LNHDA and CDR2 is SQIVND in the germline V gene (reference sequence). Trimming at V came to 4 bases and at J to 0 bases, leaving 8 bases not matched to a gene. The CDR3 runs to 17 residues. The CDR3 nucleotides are TGTGCCAGTAGTACTAGCGGGTTTACACTAGCCAAAAACATTCAGTACTTC. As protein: CASSTSGFTLAKNIQYF.

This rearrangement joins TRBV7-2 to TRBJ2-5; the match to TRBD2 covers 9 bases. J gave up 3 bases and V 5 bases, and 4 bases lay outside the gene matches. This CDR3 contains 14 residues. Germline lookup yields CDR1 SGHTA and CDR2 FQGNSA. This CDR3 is CASSLRGGKETQYF. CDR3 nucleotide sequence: TGTGCCAGCAGCCTGCGGGGGGGCAAAGAGACCCAGTACTTC.

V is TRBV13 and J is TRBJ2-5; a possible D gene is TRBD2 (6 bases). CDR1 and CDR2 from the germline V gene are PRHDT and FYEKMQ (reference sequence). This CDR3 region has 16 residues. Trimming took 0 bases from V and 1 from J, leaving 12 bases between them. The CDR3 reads CASSLGVVEGQETQYF. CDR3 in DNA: TGTGCCAGCAGCTTAGGGGTAGTGGAGGGCCAAGAGACCCAGTACTTC.

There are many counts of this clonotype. The CDR3 sequence: CASSQDPGGSGANVLTF. As DNA, the CDR3 is TGTGCCAGCAGCCAAGATCCAGGGGGCTCCGGGGCCAACGTCCTGACTTTC. The chain employs TRBV4-2 and TRBJ2-6; TRBD1 matches 8 bases. The CDR3 is 17 residues long. J was trimmed by 4 bases and V by 0 bases; bases with no gene match: 5. The germline V gene has CDR1 LGHNA and CDR2 YNFKEQ.

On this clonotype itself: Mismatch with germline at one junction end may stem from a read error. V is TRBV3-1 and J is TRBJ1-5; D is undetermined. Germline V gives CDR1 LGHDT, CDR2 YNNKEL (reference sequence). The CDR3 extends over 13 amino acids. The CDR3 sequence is CAGSQSENQPQHF. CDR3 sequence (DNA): TGTGCCGGCAGCCAATCCGAAAATCAGCCCCAGCATTTT. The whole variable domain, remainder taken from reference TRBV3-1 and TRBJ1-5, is DTAVSQTPKYLVTQMGNDKSIKCEQNLGHDTMYWYKQDSKKFLKIMFSYNNKELIINETVPNRFSPKSPDKAHLNLHINSLELGDSAVYFCAGSQSENQPQHFGDGTRLSIL.

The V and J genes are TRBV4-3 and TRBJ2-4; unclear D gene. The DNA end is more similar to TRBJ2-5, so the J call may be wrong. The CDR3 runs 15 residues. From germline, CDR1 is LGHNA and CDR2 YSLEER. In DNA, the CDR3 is TGCGCCAGCAGCCAAGATATAGGCCCAGAAGAGACCCAGTACTTC. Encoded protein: CASSQDIGPEETQYF.

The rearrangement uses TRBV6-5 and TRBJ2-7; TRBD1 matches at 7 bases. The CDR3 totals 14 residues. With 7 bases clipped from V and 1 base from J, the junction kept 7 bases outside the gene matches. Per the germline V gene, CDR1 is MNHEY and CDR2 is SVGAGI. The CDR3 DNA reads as TGTGCCAGCAATCCTCGGACAGGATCCTACGAGCAGTACTTC. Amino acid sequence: CASNPRTGSYEQYF.

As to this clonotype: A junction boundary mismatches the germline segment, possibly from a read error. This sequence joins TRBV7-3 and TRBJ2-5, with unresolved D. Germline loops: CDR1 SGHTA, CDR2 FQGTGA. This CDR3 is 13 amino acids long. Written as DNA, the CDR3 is TGTACCAGCAGCTCGTATCCCCAAGAGACCCAGTACTTC. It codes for CTSSSYPQETQYF.

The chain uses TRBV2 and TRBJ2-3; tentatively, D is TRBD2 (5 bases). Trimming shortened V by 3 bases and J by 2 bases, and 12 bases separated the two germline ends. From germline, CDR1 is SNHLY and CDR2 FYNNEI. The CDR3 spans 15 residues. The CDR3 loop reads CASSDRGIPTDTQYF. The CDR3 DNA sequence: TGTGCCAGCAGTGACCGGGGTATCCCCACAGATACGCAGTATTTT.

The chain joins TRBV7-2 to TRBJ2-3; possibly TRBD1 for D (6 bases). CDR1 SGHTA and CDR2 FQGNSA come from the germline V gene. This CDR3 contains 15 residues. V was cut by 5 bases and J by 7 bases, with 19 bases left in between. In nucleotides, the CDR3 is TGTGCCAGCAGCGCCCTGACAGGTACCTCTAATACGCAGTATTTT. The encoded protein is CASSALTGTSNTQYF.

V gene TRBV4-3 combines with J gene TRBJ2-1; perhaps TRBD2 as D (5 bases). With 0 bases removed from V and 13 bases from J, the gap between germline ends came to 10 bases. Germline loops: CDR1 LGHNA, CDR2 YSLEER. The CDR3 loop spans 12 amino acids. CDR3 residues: CASSQEGGTQFF. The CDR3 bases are TGCGCCAGCAGCCAAGAAGGAGGTACTCAGTTCTTC.

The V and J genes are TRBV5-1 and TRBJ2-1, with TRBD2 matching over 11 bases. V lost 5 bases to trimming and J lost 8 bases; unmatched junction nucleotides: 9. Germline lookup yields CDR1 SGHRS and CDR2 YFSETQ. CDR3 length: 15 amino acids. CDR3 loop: CASSGSSSGGHEQFF. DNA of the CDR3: TGCGCCAGCAGTGGTTCGTCTAGCGGGGGGCATGAGCAGTTCTTC.

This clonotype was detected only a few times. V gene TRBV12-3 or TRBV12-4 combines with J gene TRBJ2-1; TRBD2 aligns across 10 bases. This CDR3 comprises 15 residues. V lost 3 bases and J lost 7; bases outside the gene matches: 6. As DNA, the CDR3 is TGTGCCAGCAGTTTTGACAGCGGGAGGGCGAATGAGCAGTTCTTC. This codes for CASSFDSGRANEQFF.

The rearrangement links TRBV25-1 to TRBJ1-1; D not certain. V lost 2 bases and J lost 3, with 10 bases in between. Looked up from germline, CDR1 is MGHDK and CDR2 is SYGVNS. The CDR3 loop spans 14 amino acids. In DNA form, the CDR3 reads TGTGCCAGCAGTGAAAGCGGCCAATACACTGAAGCTTTCTTT. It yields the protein CASSESGQYTEAFF.

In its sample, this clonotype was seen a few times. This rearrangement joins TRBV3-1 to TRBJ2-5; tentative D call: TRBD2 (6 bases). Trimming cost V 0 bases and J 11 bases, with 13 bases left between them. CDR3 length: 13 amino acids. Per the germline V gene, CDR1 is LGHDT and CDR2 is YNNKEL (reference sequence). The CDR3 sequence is CASSQDRELPQYF. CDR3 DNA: TGTGCCAGCAGCCAAGACCGGGAGCTACCACAGTACTTC.

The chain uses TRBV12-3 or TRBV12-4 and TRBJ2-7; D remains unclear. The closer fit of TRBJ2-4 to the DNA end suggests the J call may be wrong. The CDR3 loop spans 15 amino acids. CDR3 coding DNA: TGTGCCAGCAGTTTGGCGAGCCTCGGCAAAAACATTCAGTACTTC. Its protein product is CASSLASLGKNIQYF.

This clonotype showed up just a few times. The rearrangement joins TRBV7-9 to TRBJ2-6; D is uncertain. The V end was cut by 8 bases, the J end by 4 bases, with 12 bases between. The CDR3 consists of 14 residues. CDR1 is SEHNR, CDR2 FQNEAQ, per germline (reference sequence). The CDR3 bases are TGTGCCAGCTGGCTTAAATCCGGGGCCAACGTCCTGACTTTC. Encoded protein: CASWLKSGANVLTF.

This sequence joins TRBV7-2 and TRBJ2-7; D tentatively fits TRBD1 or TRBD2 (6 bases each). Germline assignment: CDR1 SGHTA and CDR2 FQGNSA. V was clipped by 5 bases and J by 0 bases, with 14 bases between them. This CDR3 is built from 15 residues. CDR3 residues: CASSPPGASSYEQYF. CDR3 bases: TGTGCCAGCAGCCCTCCGGGGGCTAGCTCCTACGAGCAGTACTTC.